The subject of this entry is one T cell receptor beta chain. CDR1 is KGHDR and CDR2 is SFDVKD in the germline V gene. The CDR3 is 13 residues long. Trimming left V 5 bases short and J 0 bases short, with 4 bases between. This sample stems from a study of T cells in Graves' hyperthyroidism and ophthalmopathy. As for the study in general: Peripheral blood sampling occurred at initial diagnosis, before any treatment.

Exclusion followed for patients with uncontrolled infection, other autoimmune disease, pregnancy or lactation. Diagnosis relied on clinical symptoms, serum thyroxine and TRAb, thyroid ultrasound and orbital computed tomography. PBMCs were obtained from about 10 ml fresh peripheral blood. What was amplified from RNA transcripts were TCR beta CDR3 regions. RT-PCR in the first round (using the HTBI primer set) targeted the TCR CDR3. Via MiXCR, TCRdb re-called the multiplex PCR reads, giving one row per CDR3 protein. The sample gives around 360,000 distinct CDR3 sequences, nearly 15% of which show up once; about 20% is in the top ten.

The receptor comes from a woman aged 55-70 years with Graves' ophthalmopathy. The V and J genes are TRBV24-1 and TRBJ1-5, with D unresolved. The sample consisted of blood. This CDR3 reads CATSVNSNQPQHF. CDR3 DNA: TGTGCCACCAGTGTGAATAGCAATCAGCCCCAGCATTTT.